The 2 T cell receptor beta chains given below trace back to one sample, sequenced in a study of blood T cell repertoires in COVID-19. TCRdb's copy holds only in-frame clones and misses some; the assay was immunoSEQ multiplex PCR. The data contain more than 100,000 clones, roughly 70% of them singletons. The sequenced sample consisted of peripheral blood. These TCRs come from a human donor with acute or convalescent COVID-19. The donor label of this sample is uncertain.

This clone has only a few counts. The chain couples TRBV27 to TRBJ1-2; TRBD1 might be the D (6 bases). The V gene lost 8 bases and the J gene lost 5 bases, with 24 bases spanning the gap. The CDR3 consists of 16 residues. Germline V gene lookup returns CDR1 MNHEY and CDR2 SMNVEV (reference sequence). In DNA, the CDR3 is TGTGCCAGCCGCCTTCAAACAGGGACGTCTTGGTATGGCTACACCTTC. It is translated as CASRLQTGTSWYGYTF.

The chain is built from TRBV12-3 or TRBV12-4 and TRBJ1-1, with D uncertain. CDR3 length equals 13 residues. The V gene lost 5 bases and the J gene lost 5 bases, with 12 bases spanning the gap. CDR3 region: CASSRALGTEAFF. CDR3 nucleotides: TGTGCCAGCAGTCGAGCGTTAGGAACTGAAGCTTTCTTT.